What follows are 25 T cell receptor beta chains derived from one specimen sequenced in a study of control samples from healthy donors and cancer patients. Some clones are missing from TCRdb's copy, which holds only in-frame ones; the method was immunoSEQ multiplex PCR. Listed are about 210,000 clones; more than 2% falls within the top ten. The sequenced sample was blood. Source of these receptors: a woman aged 25 to 45 in good health.

In DNA form, the CDR3 reads TGTGCCAGCAGCTTGGAGGAGGCGTTCTACAGAAACACCATATATTTT. Protein product: CASSLEEAFYRNTIYF. This chain joins TRBV5-8 and TRBJ1-3; the D is unclear. Germline assignment: CDR1 SGHTS and CDR2 YDEGEE. This CDR3 is built from 16 residues. With 0 bases removed from V and 5 bases from J, the gap between germline ends came to 15 bases. The full variable domain, its missing parts supplied by reference TRBV5-8 and TRBJ1-3, is EAGVTQSPTHLIKTRGQQATLRCSPISGHTSVYWYQQALGLGLQFLLWYDEGEERNRGNFPPRFSGRQFPNYSSELNVNALELEDSALYLCASSLEEAFYRNTIYFGEGSWLTVV.

A word on this clone: The same CDR3 arises from other DNA sequences in this sample as well. The chain links TRBV6-5 to TRBJ2-5, with 7 nucleotides matching TRBD2. The CDR3 runs 13 residues. Trimming took 6 bases from V and 5 from J; bases not matched to a gene: 6. CDR1 and CDR2 (germline): MNHEY, SVGAGI. The CDR3 DNA sequence: TGTGCCAGCAGCCGGACTAGTCGGGAGACCCAGTACTTC. Amino acids: CASSRTSRETQYF.

The chain has TRBV4-1 and TRBJ1-1; a weak D match, TRBD1 (5 bases). V was pared by 3 bases and J by 6 bases, with 17 bases between. The CDR3 length is 15 residues. The germline V gene encodes CDR1 MGHRA and CDR2 YSYEKL. CDR3 loop: CASSQRQLSGSEAFF. For the CDR3, the DNA is TGCGCCAGCAGCCAGAGACAGCTTTCAGGGTCTGAAGCTTTCTTT.

The V gene is TRBV14, the J gene TRBJ2-3; D unclear. V dropped 3 bases and J dropped 0 bases, with 10 bases sitting between them. The germline V gene encodes CDR1 SGHDN and CDR2 FVKESK. This CDR3 region has 15 residues. CDR3 protein: CASSHRAFSTDTQYF. The CDR3 bases are TGTGCCAGCAGCCACCGGGCCTTTAGCACAGATACGCAGTATTTT.

The chain carries TRBV19 and TRBJ1-2; 12 bases line up with TRBD1. Germline CDR1 reads LNHDA; CDR2 reads SQIVND (reference sequence). The junction had 15 bases not matched to a gene; V was cut back by 5 bases and J by 8 bases. The CDR3 contains 17 residues. CDR3 sequence (DNA): TGTGCCAGTAGTGTCTCCCGGGACAGGGGGCGATTGGGAGGCTACACCTTC. This gives the protein CASSVSRDRGRLGGYTF.

The chain uses TRBV27 and TRBJ2-1; 8 nucleotides line up with TRBD2. This CDR3 comprises 15 residues. Germline assignment: CDR1 MNHEY and CDR2 SMNVEV (reference sequence). The V gene end was trimmed by 4 bases and the J gene end by 6 bases; junction bases not matched to a gene: 8. In DNA form, the CDR3 reads TGTGCCAGCAGTTGGACGGGGGGGCCTCCCAATGAGCAGTTCTTC. Translation: CASSWTGGPPNEQFF.

V usage is TRBV7-2 and J usage is TRBJ1-1; the D gene is possibly TRBD1 (5 bases). Germline V gene sequence: CDR1 SGHTA, CDR2 FQGNSA. The CDR3 is made up of 15 amino acids. V gave up 2 bases and J gave up 2 bases, with 12 bases separating them. The DNA for the CDR3 is TGTGCCAGCAGCTTACTGAACAGGCCTAACACTGAAGCTTTCTTT. Its protein product is CASSLLNRPNTEAFF.

Here the CDR3 DNA reads TGTGCCACACTAGCGGGCCCCAGGGAGCAGTACTTC. This encodes CATLAGPREQYF. The gene calls are TRBV27 and TRBJ2-7, with 9 bases fitting TRBD2. Germline CDR1 MNHEY, CDR2 SMNVEV (reference sequence). The CDR3 is made up of 12 amino acids. V lost 10 bases and J lost 7; bases outside the gene matches: 8.

This sequence joins TRBV18 and TRBJ1-4; unclear D gene. Germline V CDR1 and CDR2: KGHSH, LQKENI. V lost 0 bases, J lost 0 bases, and 8 bases lay in between. The CDR3 has 16 amino acids. CDR3 amino acids: CASSPPGSATNEKLFF. Here the CDR3 DNA reads TGTGCCAGCTCACCACCGGGGAGTGCAACTAATGAAAAACTGTTTTTT.

The chain employs TRBV7-9 and TRBJ2-3; D is ambiguous. CDR3 length equals 9 residues. V lost 8 bases, J lost 4 bases, and 1 base lay in between. The germline V gene encodes CDR1 SEHNR and CDR2 FQNEAQ (reference sequence). CDR3 DNA: TGTGCCAGCCCAGATACGCAGTATTTT. Its protein is CASPDTQYF. Combining the CDR3 with reference TRBV7-9 and TRBJ2-3 gives the whole variable domain DTGVSQNPRHKITKRGQNVTFRCDPISEHNRLYWYRQTLGQGPEFLTYFQNEAQLEKSRLLSDRFSAERPKGSFSTLEIQRTEQGDSAMYLCASPDTQYFGPGTRLTVL.

J is TRBJ1-2 and V is TRBV5-1; D uncertain. The ends were cut back, 5 bases at V and 4 bases at J, with 18 bases in the middle. Germline V gives CDR1 SGHRS, CDR2 YFSETQ. The CDR3 covers 15 residues. The CDR3 bases are TGCGCCAGCAGTCTCGGAACAACTTGGAGCTATGGCTACACCTTC. Translated, it gives CASSLGTTWSYGYTF.

The chain links TRBV6-6 to TRBJ1-1, with a possible D match to TRBD1 (5 bases). V was clipped by 6 bases and J by 4 bases, with 18 bases between them. This CDR3 spans 15 amino acids. The germline gives CDR1 MNHNY, CDR2 SVGAGI (reference sequence). The CDR3 DNA sequence: TGTGCCAGCAGGGGATTACCGGGGGGTATCACTGAAGCTTTCTTT. This sequence encodes CASRGLPGGITEAFF.

The chain couples TRBV12-3 or TRBV12-4 to TRBJ1-3; unclear D gene. The length of the CDR3 is 13 residues. V was pared by 5 bases and J by 4 bases, with 9 bases between. The CDR3 coding sequence is TGTGCCAGCAGTGCTACCCAGGGAAACACCATATATTTT. Protein: CASSATQGNTIYF.

The chain has TRBV4-3 and TRBJ1-3; no firm D call. Per germline, CDR1 LGHNA and CDR2 YSLEER. The CDR3 extends over 16 amino acids. V gave up 0 bases and J gave up 0 bases, with 9 bases separating them. The chain's CDR3 is CASSQDLLPSGNTIYF. CDR3 DNA: TGCGCCAGCAGCCAAGATCTCCTCCCCTCTGGAAACACCATATATTTT.

This chain joins TRBV6-5 and TRBJ1-2, with 12 bases aligning to TRBD1. The CDR3 extends over 14 amino acids. Per the germline V gene, CDR1 is MNHEY and CDR2 is SVGAGI. The V and J ends lost 4 bases and 4 bases, in that order; junction bases with no gene match: 1. CDR3 nucleotides: TGTGCCAGCAGTTTGGGACAGGGGGCCTATGGCTACACCTTC. Protein: CASSLGQGAYGYTF.

This chain connects TRBV10-3 to TRBJ1-1; D remains unclear. Germline V lookup: CDR1 ENHRY, CDR2 SYGVKD. The length of the CDR3 is 16 residues. Trimming shortened V by 0 bases and J by 1 base, and 12 bases separated the two germline ends. CDR3 in amino acids: CAISESGIGRNTEAFF. For the CDR3, the DNA is TGTGCCATCAGTGAGTCGGGTATAGGCAGGAACACTGAAGCTTTCTTT.

This chain's CDR3 is CASSQLDSKRNEQFF. In nucleotides, the CDR3 is TGTGCCAGCAGCCAACTAGACTCGAAGCGGAATGAGCAGTTCTTC. The chain carries TRBV4-2 and TRBJ2-1; tentative D call: TRBD2 (5 bases). V lost 2 bases, J lost 7 bases, and 15 bases lay in between. Germline loops: CDR1 LGHNA, CDR2 YNFKEQ. The CDR3 contains 15 residues.

The rearrangement joins TRBV19 to TRBJ2-1, with D possibly being TRBD2 (5 bases). The CDR3 contains 17 residues. Trimming pared 6 bases from V and 0 bases from J, leaving 18 bases between. CDR1 LNHDA and CDR2 SQIVND come from the germline V gene (reference sequence). The DNA for the CDR3 is TGTGCCAGTAGCCCGAGAGGGCGAATCAGCTCCTACAATGAGCAGTTCTTC. This gives the protein CASSPRGRISSYNEQFF. Filled out from reference TRBV19 and TRBJ2-1, the complete variable domain reads DGGITQSPKYLFRKEGQNVTLSCEQNLNHDAMYWYRQDPGQGLRLIYYSQIVNDFQKGDIAEGYSVSREKKESFPLTVTSAQKNPTAFYLCASSPRGRISSYNEQFFGPGTRLTVL.

The chain combines TRBV2 with TRBJ2-5; a possible D gene is TRBD2 (5 bases). Germline V gene lookup returns CDR1 SNHLY and CDR2 FYNNEI. CDR3 length equals 13 residues. Deletions cut 6 bases from V and 1 base from J, with 9 bases between. The CDR3 bases are TGTGCCAGCAGGTTAGCGTCCCAAGAGACCCAGTACTTC. It translates to CASRLASQETQYF.

J is TRBJ1-5 and V is TRBV6-5, with a tentative D call TRBD1 (6 bases). V was shortened by 6 bases and J by 2 bases, with 14 bases between the two germline ends. Germline-derived CDR1 and CDR2 are MNHEY and SVGAGI. This CDR3 has 15 amino acids. Here the CDR3 DNA reads TGTGCCAGCAGACAACTCGGGGGCGGCAATCAGCCCCAGCATTTT. This gives the protein CASRQLGGGNQPQHF.

The chain joins TRBV5-1 to TRBJ1-4, with unresolved D. The CDR3 has 16 residues. From germline, CDR1 is SGHRS and CDR2 YFSETQ. V lost 0 bases and J 0 bases, leaving 9 bases between the germline ends. CDR3 residues: CASSLGRRTTNEKLFF. The CDR3 coding sequence is TGCGCCAGCAGCTTGGGTAGGCGCACAACTAATGAAAAACTGTTTTTT.

The V call is TRBV7-9, the J call TRBJ1-1, with D possibly TRBD1 on 5 matching bases. The CDR3 extends over 14 amino acids. Germline lookup yields CDR1 SEHNR and CDR2 FQNEAQ (reference sequence). Trimming removed 2 bases from V and 1 base from J, with 8 bases in between. CDR3 sequence: CASSLRGANTEAFF. The DNA of the CDR3 is TGTGCCAGCAGCTTACGTGGGGCGAACACTGAAGCTTTCTTT.

The genes are TRBV12-3 or TRBV12-4 and TRBJ1-1, with D uncertain. V was cut by 6 bases and J by 4 bases, with 12 bases left in between. This CDR3 spans 13 amino acids. The CDR3 nucleotides are TGTGCCAGCAGGCTCAAAGGGAGCACTGAAGCTTTCTTT. As protein: CASRLKGSTEAFF.

The chain employs TRBV12-2 and TRBJ1-1. TRBV12-2 constitutes a pseudogene. The CDR3 extends over 13 amino acids. CDR3 coding DNA: TGTGCAAGTCGCTTATTAGGGATGAAGAAAGCTTTCTTT. Translated, it gives CASRLLGMKKAFF.

The chain carries TRBV15 and TRBJ2-4, with 11 bases matching TRBD1. The J segment lost 5 bases and the V segment lost 1 base, leaving 7 bases of the junction unmatched. This CDR3 has 17 amino acids. Germline loops: CDR1 LNHNV, CDR2 YYDKDF (reference sequence). The CDR3 loop is CATSRGTGTGGQNIQYF. CDR3 nucleotides: TGTGCCACCAGCAGAGGAACCGGGACAGGGGGTCAAAACATTCAGTACTTC.